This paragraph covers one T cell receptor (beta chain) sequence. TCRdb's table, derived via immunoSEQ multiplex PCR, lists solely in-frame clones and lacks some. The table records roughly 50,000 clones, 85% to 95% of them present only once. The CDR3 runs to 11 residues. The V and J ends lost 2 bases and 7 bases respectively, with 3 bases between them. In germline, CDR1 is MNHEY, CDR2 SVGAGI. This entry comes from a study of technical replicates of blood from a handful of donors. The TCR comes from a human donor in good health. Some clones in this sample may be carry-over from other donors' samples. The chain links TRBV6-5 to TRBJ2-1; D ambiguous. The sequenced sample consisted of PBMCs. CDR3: CASSYENEQFF. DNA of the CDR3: TGTGCCAGCAGTTACGAGAATGAGCAGTTCTTC.